This record looks at one TCR beta chain sequence and its context. The antigen is not known. The donors comprised healthy bone marrow donors. The entry originates in a study of cytomegalovirus exposure and HLA in healthy donors. On the study more broadly: Early release data held about 92 million unique TCRs from HLA-typed donors.

60 Vbeta and 13 Jbeta primers were used in PCR. Clones were read by immunoSEQ multiplex PCR, and TCRdb kept only the in-frame ones, dropping some. The repertoire includes some 150,000 clones, around 82% of them detected once, and roughly a tenth sits in the top ten. Study-wide results and caveats: A later analysis linked a missense variant in DCLRE1C to the trimming of TCR beta V and J genes.

This CDR3 region has 15 residues. V dropped 3 bases and J dropped 3; count of bases not matched to a gene: 1. Per germline, CDR1 LNHDA and CDR2 SQIVND (reference sequence). The sample comprised PBMCs. This chain connects TRBV19 to TRBJ1-3; 11 nucleotides agree with TRBD1. This receptor was identified in a man in his forties or fifties in good health and CMV-seropositive. The CDR3 spells CASSMDRGLGNTIYF. CDR3 nucleotides: TGTGCCAGTAGTATGGACAGGGGGCTTGGAAACACCATATATTTT.